This T cell receptor (beta chain) stems from a study of blood T cell repertoires in COVID-19. About the study: Sites in the United States, Italy and Spain provided acute and convalescent COVID-19 samples. In each case, the material was cDNA or gDNA derived from T cells, B-cell-depleted T cells, or PBMCs.

Original processing methods: Scientists estimated how many nucleated cells there were by amplifying reference gene primers. Assay: immunoSEQ multiplex PCR; the TCRdb copy retains only in-frame clones and omits some. The V and J calls and clone size were taken over from that table, and D and trimming were inferred from the DNA. This table has roughly 250,000 clones, less than 90% appearing once. This CDR3 spans 16 amino acids. With 0 bases removed from V and 2 bases from J, the gap between germline ends came to 14 bases. The germline V gene encodes CDR1 SGHRS and CDR2 YFSETQ. The J gene is TRBJ2-5, the V gene TRBV5-1; D remains ambiguous. The sequence was obtained from a man aged 55 to 70 who had recovered from COVID-19. The sample consisted of peripheral blood. In DNA form, the CDR3 reads TGCGCCAGCAGCTTGGGGCGGTCAGACCCGCAAGAGACCCAGTACTTC. Protein: CASSLGRSDPQETQYF.